This T cell receptor beta chain was retrieved from a study of OX40 agonist ivuxolimab in advanced cancers. Across the whole study: Ivuxolimab was delivered to patients intravenously every 2 weeks at doses spanning 0.01 to 10 mg/kg. The eligibility criteria allowed prior anti-PD-1, anti-PD-L1 or anti-CTLA-4 therapy, and 40% had some.

Study-level results: With doses of 0.1 to 3.0 mg/kg, CD4+ and CD8+ blood T cells had undergone clonal expansion by week 6.

Drawing of blood for sampling happened at baseline, at cycle 4 day 1, and at cycle 7 day 1. Sequencing used immunoSEQ multiplex PCR; TCRdb keeps in-frame clones, though not all of them. This table holds over 80,000 clones, about 88% found once. V was pared by 10 bases and J by 2 bases, with 9 bases of the junction left unmatched. The CDR3 has 14 residues. CDR1 is SNHLY, CDR2 FYNNEI, per germline. Turning to this clone: What it binds is not known.

Sequenced material: CD4+ or CD8+ T cells sorted from blood, taken in a trial of the OX40 agonist ivuxolimab. The receptor was isolated from an adult with an advanced solid tumor such as melanoma, head and neck, liver or kidney cancer. This chain connects TRBV2 to TRBJ1-1; 8 nucleotides agree with TRBD1. CDR3 sequence reads: CANEVDRGNTEAFF. CDR3 DNA: TGTGCCAACGAGGTCGACAGGGGAAACACTGAAGCTTTCTTT.